These 31 T cell receptor beta chains share one sample of origin, sequenced in a study of response to subunit inactivated influenza vaccine. TCRdb re-called the RT-PCR reads with MiXCR, one entry per CDR3 protein. The table records a few hundred thousand distinct CDR3 sequences, about 20% of them present only once. The sample consisted of PBMCs from blood, taken roughly 20 months after vaccination. These receptors all come from a man aged 50-75 years who received an inactivated influenza vaccine.

This clonotype occurred a few times. V usage is TRBV6-2 or TRBV6-3 and J usage is TRBJ2-5, with TRBD2 identical over 9 bases. The CDR3 totals 18 residues. Germline V gene data show CDR1 as MNHEY and CDR2 as SVGEGT. V gave up 2 bases and J gave up 2 bases; unmatched junction bases: 12. CDR3 loop: CASSYGVRLAAFQETQYF. DNA for the CDR3: TGTGCCAGCAGTTACGGCGTTCGACTAGCGGCATTTCAAGAGACCCAGTACTTC.

About this clonotype: At one of its ends the junction is not consistent with the germline gene, which may arise from a read error. The genes are TRBV5-1 and TRBJ2-4, with D possibly matching TRBD1 (6 bases). This CDR3 has 15 residues. Germline assignment: CDR1 SGHRS and CDR2 YFSETQ. In DNA, the CDR3 is TGCGCCAGCAGCTTGTTGGACAGAAAGAAAAACATTCACTACTTC. It codes for CASSLLDRKKNIHYF.

J is TRBJ2-7 and V is TRBV29-1, with D possibly called TRBD1 or TRBD2 (5 bases each). Germline V gene data show CDR1 as SQVTM and CDR2 as ANQGSEA. This CDR3 comprises 13 residues. Trimming took 4 bases from V and 6 from J, leaving 16 bases between them. Here the CDR3 reads CSVGGRPLPEQYF. For the CDR3, the DNA is TGCAGCGTTGGGGGACGCCCTCTCCCCGAGCAGTACTTC.

The sample holds a few counts of this clonotype. The chain carries TRBV7-9 and TRBJ1-3; tentative D call: TRBD1 (5 bases). The CDR3 is made up of 12 amino acids. V was shortened by 11 bases and J by 1 base, with 9 bases between the two germline ends. CDR1 is SEHNR and CDR2 is FQNEAQ in the germline V gene (reference sequence). The CDR3 spells CAQWGSGNTIYF. CDR3 bases: TGTGCCCAATGGGGGTCTGGAAACACCATATATTTT.

There are a few counts of this clonotype. This chain joins TRBV2 and TRBJ1-4; possible D gene TRBD1, 5 bases. The CDR3 loop spans 12 amino acids. Germline V gene data show CDR1 as SNHLY and CDR2 as FYNNEI. Deletions cut 8 bases from V and 7 bases from J, with 11 bases between. This CDR3 reads CASGDRPEKLFF. CDR3 nucleotide sequence: TGTGCCAGCGGGGACCGACCTGAAAAACTGTTTTTT.

This chain joins TRBV11-2 and TRBJ2-3, with D perhaps given as TRBD1 or TRBD2 (6 bases each). The V gene lost 1 base and the J gene lost 2 bases, with 13 bases spanning the gap. Germline V lookup: CDR1 SGHAT, CDR2 FQNNGV. The CDR3 spans 16 residues. In DNA form, the CDR3 reads TGTGCCAGCAGCTTAGGACGGGGGCCCAACACAGATACGCAGTATTTT. It codes for CASSLGRGPNTDTQYF.

On this clonotype: A much larger clone sits a single nucleotide away, making a read error possible. The chain carries TRBV4-3 and TRBJ1-2, with D hard to call. This CDR3 is built from 13 residues. Germline V lookup: CDR1 LGHNA, CDR2 YSLEER. Trimming shortened V by 4 bases and J by 10 bases, and 16 bases separated the two germline ends. For the CDR3, the DNA is TGCGCCAGCAGCCCAAGAGGTGGAGATGACTACACCTTC. Residues: CASSPRGGDDYTF.

V is TRBV24-1 and J is TRBJ2-6, with D possibly being TRBD1 (6 bases). The CDR3 covers 18 residues. With 2 bases removed from V and 0 bases from J, the gap between germline ends came to 13 bases. Looked up from germline, CDR1 is KGHDR and CDR2 is SFDVKD. The CDR3 loop reads CATSDSRGQSSGANVLTF. As DNA, the CDR3 is TGTGCCACCAGTGATTCCCGCGGACAGAGCTCTGGGGCCAACGTCCTGACTTTC.

The chain joins TRBV28 to TRBJ2-1; 8 nucleotides align to TRBD2. CDR1 and CDR2 (germline): MDHEN, SYDVKM. The J segment lost 4 bases and the V segment lost 6 bases, leaving 2 bases of the junction unmatched. This CDR3 region has 13 residues. CDR3 region: CASRGLEYNEQFF. CDR3 nucleotides: TGTGCCAGCAGGGGACTAGAGTACAATGAGCAGTTCTTC.

The chain uses TRBV10-3 and TRBJ1-2, with 7 bases lining up with TRBD1. CDR3 length: 12 residues. The ends lost 7 bases at V and 6 bases at J; junction bases unmatched: 5. The V gene's germline CDR1 is ENHRY and CDR2 SYGVKD. The CDR3 protein is CAITIDRDGYTF. The DNA of the CDR3 is TGTGCCATCACTATAGACAGGGATGGCTACACCTTC.

V and J are TRBV12-3 or TRBV12-4 and TRBJ1-1, with a weak D call TRBD1 (5 bases). Trimming took off 3 bases at V and 1 base at J, with 9 bases between the two ends. This CDR3 has 14 amino acids. The CDR3 sequence is CASSFGDRNTEAFF. The DNA of the CDR3 is TGTGCCAGCAGTTTTGGGGACCGGAACACTGAAGCTTTCTTT.

Many counts were recorded for this clonotype. V and J are TRBV29-1 and TRBJ1-6; 8 bases are a match to TRBD1. CDR1 and CDR2 (germline): SQVTM, ANQGSEA. With V trimmed by 4 bases and J by 7 bases, 3 bases remained unmatched. This CDR3 is 13 amino acids long. The CDR3 bases are TGCAGCGTTGGACAGGGGTTGAATTCACCCCTCCACTTT. This encodes CSVGQGLNSPLHF. The entire variable domain, with the rest obtained from reference TRBV29-1 and TRBJ1-6, is as follows: SAVISQKPSRDICQRGTSLTIQCQVDSQVTMMFWYRQQPGQSLTLIATANQGSEATYESGFVIDKFPISRPNLTFSTLTVSNMSPEDSSIYLCSVGQGLNSPLHFGNGTRLTVT.

In this sample, this clonotype turned up a few times. The chain recombines TRBV20-1 with TRBJ1-5; 8 bases align to TRBD1. Unmatched junction bases numbered 6, after V lost 2 bases and J lost 0 bases. The germline V gene encodes CDR1 DFQATT and CDR2 SNEGSKA (reference sequence). The CDR3 sequence is 16 residues long. The CDR3 bases are TGCAGTGCTAGACCAGGGGGCGCCTATAGCAATCAGCCCCAGCATTTT. This gives the protein CSARPGGAYSNQPQHF.

This chain uses TRBV12-3 or TRBV12-4 with TRBJ1-3, with D unclear. Trimming removed 5 bases at V and 0 bases at J, with 8 bases between. The CDR3 loop spans 14 amino acids. The CDR3 here is CASSTVSSGNTIYF. The CDR3 nucleotides read TGTGCCAGCAGTACAGTCTCCTCTGGAAACACCATATATTTT.

The rearrangement links TRBV10-1 to TRBJ2-5, with unresolved D. This CDR3 spans 14 amino acids. Germline V gene sequence: CDR1 WNHNN, CDR2 SYGVQD (reference sequence). V was cut by 6 bases and J by 0 bases, with 11 bases left in between. The chain's CDR3 is CASSPDPNQETQYF. For the CDR3, the DNA is TGCGCCAGCAGCCCCGACCCTAACCAAGAGACCCAGTACTTC.

The genes are TRBV4-1 and TRBJ2-7; D remains unclear. Deletions cut 0 bases from V and 0 bases from J, with 9 bases between. The CDR3 loop spans 15 amino acids. CDR1 MGHRA and CDR2 YSYEKL come from the germline V gene. The CDR3 sequence: CASSQDLRISYEQYF. CDR3 nucleotides: TGCGCCAGCAGCCAAGATCTCCGTATCTCCTACGAGCAGTACTTC.

This clonotype was recorded a few times. The chain is built from TRBV2 and TRBJ2-1; 10 nucleotides align to TRBD2. V was pared by 6 bases and J by 7 bases, with 3 bases of the junction left unmatched. Looked up from germline, CDR1 is SNHLY and CDR2 is FYNNEI. This CDR3 contains 13 residues. In DNA, the CDR3 is TGTGCCAGCAGGTCTAGCGGGGGTAATGAGCAGTTCTTC. It specifies CASRSSGGNEQFF.

J is TRBJ2-5 and V is TRBV28, with 8 bases matching TRBD1. The CDR3 runs 13 residues. The V gene's germline CDR1 is MDHEN and CDR2 SYDVKM. The V gene end was trimmed by 6 bases and the J gene end by 5 bases; junction bases not matched to a gene: 5. The CDR3: CASRMTGVETQYF. CDR3 nucleotide sequence: TGTGCCAGCAGGATGACAGGGGTTGAGACCCAGTACTTC.

This clonotype was counted between two and nine times. The chain recombines TRBV12-3 or TRBV12-4 with TRBJ2-1, with TRBD2 matching 11 bases. The length of the CDR3 is 16 residues. Trimming cost V 7 bases and J 9 bases; bases outside gene matches: 14. The CDR3 protein is CASTPRASGGLGEQFF. The DNA of the CDR3 is TGTGCCAGCACCCCCCGGGCTAGCGGGGGGTTAGGTGAGCAGTTCTTC.

This clonotype appeared many times. V is TRBV10-3 and J is TRBJ1-2; no clear D. CDR3 length: 12 amino acids. V was trimmed by 0 bases and J by 8 bases, leaving 7 bases between them. Germline V gives CDR1 ENHRY, CDR2 SYGVKD. CDR3 DNA sequence: TGTGCCATCAGTGAGTCCAAGGGAGGCTACACCTTC. Translation gives CAISESKGGYTF.

The chain links TRBV6-6 to TRBJ1-2; tentatively, D is TRBD1 (5 bases). This CDR3 has 13 amino acids. Germline CDR1 MNHNY, CDR2 SVGAGI (reference sequence). The V and J ends lost 4 bases and 3 bases respectively, with 9 bases between them. The CDR3 DNA reads as TGTGCCAGCAGTTGGGGGGTGGACTATGGCTACACCTTC. This gives the protein CASSWGVDYGYTF.

V usage is TRBV18 and J usage is TRBJ2-7; D may be TRBD1 (7 bases). Germline V gene lookup returns CDR1 KGHSH and CDR2 LQKENI. The CDR3 is 15 residues long. Trimming stripped 6 bases from V and 3 bases from J, with 18 bases between. CDR3: CASSPSRGEDYEQYF. The CDR3 DNA sequence: TGTGCCAGCTCGCCCTCCAGGGGGGAAGACTACGAGCAGTACTTC.

This clonotype was counted between two and nine times. The chain uses TRBV20-1 and TRBJ1-5, with TRBD1 identical over 9 bases. CDR3 length: 15 residues. V lost 7 bases and J lost 3; bases outside the gene matches: 10. From germline, CDR1 is DFQATT and CDR2 SNEGSKA (reference sequence). CDR3 DNA sequence: TGCAGTGTTACACAGGGGGCGCGGAACAATCAGCCCCAGCATTTT. This codes for CSVTQGARNNQPQHF.

This clonotype was seen a handful of times. The rearrangement links TRBV12-3 or TRBV12-4 to TRBJ2-5; 7 bases agree with TRBD2. The trim removed 8 bases at V and 3 bases at J, leaving 6 bases unmatched. The CDR3 length is 13 residues. The DNA of the CDR3 is TGTGCCAGCTTGAGCGGGACGGAAGAGACCCAGTACTTC. Its protein product is CASLSGTEETQYF.

The genes are TRBV4-3 and TRBJ2-1, with a possible D match to TRBD2 (6 bases). The V end lost 4 bases, the J end lost 2 bases, and 12 bases lay between the germline ends. The CDR3 is 15 amino acids. Germline V CDR1 and CDR2: LGHNA, YSLEER. This CDR3 is CASSRDTSTYNEQFF. The DNA for the CDR3 is TGCGCCAGCAGCCGCGACACTAGCACCTACAATGAGCAGTTCTTC.

In this sample, this clonotype turned up many times. This chain links TRBV11-2 with TRBJ1-6; D unclear. The CDR3 covers 19 residues. Looked up from germline, CDR1 is SGHAT and CDR2 is FQNNGV. V was trimmed by 5 bases and J by 0 bases, leaving 20 bases between them. CDR3 in DNA: TGTGCCAGCAGCCCCCGTGGGTGGGGTTCGAGCTCCTATAATTCACCCCTCCACTTT. Its translation: CASSPRGWGSSSYNSPLHF.

The V gene is TRBV3-1, the J gene TRBJ2-1, with D tentatively TRBD2 (5 bases). With 4 bases removed from V and 5 bases from J, the gap between germline ends came to 9 bases. CDR1 LGHDT and CDR2 YNNKEL come from the germline V gene (reference sequence). This CDR3 has 13 residues. For the CDR3, the DNA is TGTGCCAGCAGCCCAGACTATGACAATGAGCAGTTCTTC. This sequence encodes CASSPDYDNEQFF.

This clonotype was seen more than once but under ten times. V and J are TRBV5-1 and TRBJ2-1, with 7 bases lining up with TRBD1. Germline CDR1 SGHRS, CDR2 YFSETQ. J was trimmed by 6 bases and V by 4 bases; bases with no gene match: 10. The CDR3 contains 15 residues. The CDR3 spells CASSPRTGAANEQFF. CDR3 nucleotides: TGCGCCAGCAGCCCCCGGACAGGTGCGGCCAATGAGCAGTTCTTC.

The V and J genes are TRBV4-2 and TRBJ2-7; TRBD2 matches at 8 bases. The junction had 6 bases not matched to a gene; V was cut back by 1 base and J by 4 bases. CDR1 is LGHNA, CDR2 YNFKEQ, per germline. The CDR3 extends over 15 amino acids. CDR3 amino acids: CASSQATSGQYEQYF. CDR3 bases: TGTGCCAGCAGCCAAGCCACTAGCGGACAATACGAGCAGTACTTC.

This chain connects TRBV18 to TRBJ2-1; 7 positions agree with TRBD2. Trimming at V came to 3 bases and at J to 4 bases, leaving 12 bases not matched to a gene. CDR1 KGHSH and CDR2 LQKENI come from the germline V gene. CDR3 length: 17 amino acids. The CDR3 reads CASSPRATSALYNEQFF. The CDR3 DNA follows: TGTGCCAGCTCACCTCGTGCTACTAGCGCCCTTTACAATGAGCAGTTCTTC.

This clonotype was seen only a few times. This rearrangement joins TRBV12-3 or TRBV12-4 to TRBJ1-2; maybe TRBD1 (5 bases). CDR3 size: 14 residues. V lost 6 bases, J lost 3 bases, and 14 bases lay in between. The CDR3 sequence: CASRDFRGYYGYTF. The CDR3 nucleotides are TGTGCCAGCAGGGACTTCCGGGGGTACTATGGCTACACCTTC.